This paragraph reports one T cell receptor beta chain. Antigen specificity is unknown. Sequencing was performed with immunoSEQ multiplex PCR; in TCRdb, only in-frame clones are kept and a portion is missing. The sample includes over 13,000 clones, 75% to 85% of them seen just once. Eligibility required adulthood, ileal or ileocolonic Crohn's disease and indicated ileocolonic resection. This specimen comes from a study of T cell repertoires in ileal Crohn's disease. The wider study: At surgery, 30% to 35% of patients smoked, with median disease duration approximately 7.3 years.

V shed 7 bases, J shed 5 bases, and the junction held 6 bases outside the gene matches. CDR3 length: 13 residues. Germline CDR1 and CDR2: MNHNY and SVGAGI (reference sequence). Whole-study findings and limits: Sorted CD8 T cells held more high-frequency clones than CD4.

The sample was ileal tissue. The chain is built from TRBV6-6 and TRBJ2-5, with TRBD1 matching 8 bases. The clonotype originates from an adult with Crohn's disease. CDR3 sequence: CASTSGDRETQYF. For the CDR3, the DNA is TGTGCCAGCACCTCAGGGGACAGGGAGACCCAGTACTTC.